The sequence of this T cell receptor (beta chain) was determined in a study of radiotherapy plus CTLA-4 blockade in lung cancer. Study overall: Overall, 18% of patients showed an objective response, while over 25% attained disease control.

Germline assignment: CDR1 LNHNV and CDR2 YYDKDF (reference sequence). This CDR3 comprises 18 residues. V lost 8 bases to trimming and J lost 0 bases; unmatched junction nucleotides: 16. TCRdb keeps only in-frame clones here, not all; method: immunoSEQ multiplex PCR. The sample consists of roughly 66,000 clones, around 83% of them appearing once. Sequences were derived from peripheral blood, sampled from a patient treated with radiotherapy plus ipilimumab. The V call is TRBV15, the J call TRBJ2-7; 10 bases match TRBD2. The sequence was obtained from a human donor with non-small cell lung cancer who had a partial response to radiotherapy plus ipilimumab. In DNA, the CDR3 is TGTGCCACCTCACCGACTAGCGGGTTGCCCTCCTTCTCCTACGAGCAGTACTTC. Translation: CATSPTSGLPSFSYEQYF.